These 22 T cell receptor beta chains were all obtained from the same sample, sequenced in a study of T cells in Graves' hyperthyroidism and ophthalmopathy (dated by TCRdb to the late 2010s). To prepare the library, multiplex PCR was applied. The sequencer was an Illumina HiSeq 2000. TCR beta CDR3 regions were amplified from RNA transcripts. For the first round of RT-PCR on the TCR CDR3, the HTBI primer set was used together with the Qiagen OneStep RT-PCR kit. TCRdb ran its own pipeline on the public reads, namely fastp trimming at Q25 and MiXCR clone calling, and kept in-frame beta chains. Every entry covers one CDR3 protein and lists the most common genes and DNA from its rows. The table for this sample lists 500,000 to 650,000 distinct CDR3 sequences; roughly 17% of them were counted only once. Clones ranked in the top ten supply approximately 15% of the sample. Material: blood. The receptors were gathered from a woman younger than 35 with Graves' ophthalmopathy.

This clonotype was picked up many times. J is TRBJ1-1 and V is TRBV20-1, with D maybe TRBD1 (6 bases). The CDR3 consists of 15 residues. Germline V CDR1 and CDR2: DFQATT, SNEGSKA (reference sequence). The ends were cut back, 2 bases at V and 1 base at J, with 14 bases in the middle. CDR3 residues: CSARKRTATNTEAFF. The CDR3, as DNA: TGCAGTGCTAGAAAACGGACAGCCACGAACACTGAAGCTTTCTTT.

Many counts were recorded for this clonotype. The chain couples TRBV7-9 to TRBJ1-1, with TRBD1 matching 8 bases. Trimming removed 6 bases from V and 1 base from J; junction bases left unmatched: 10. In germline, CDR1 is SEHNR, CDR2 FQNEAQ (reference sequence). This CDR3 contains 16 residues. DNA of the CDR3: TGTGCCAGCAGTCGTCAGGGGGCAATAAGGAACACTGAAGCTTTCTTT. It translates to CASSRQGAIRNTEAFF.

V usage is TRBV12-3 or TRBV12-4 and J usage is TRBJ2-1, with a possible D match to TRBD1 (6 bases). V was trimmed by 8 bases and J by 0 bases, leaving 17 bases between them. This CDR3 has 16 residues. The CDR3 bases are TGTGCCAGCGGCTCGGGGACATTTAGCTCCTACAATGAGCAGTTCTTC. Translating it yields CASGSGTFSSYNEQFF.

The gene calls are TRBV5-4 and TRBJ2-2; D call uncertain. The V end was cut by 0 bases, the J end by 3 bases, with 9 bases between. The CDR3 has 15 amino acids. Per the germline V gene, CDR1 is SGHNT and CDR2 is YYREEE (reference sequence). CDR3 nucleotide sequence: TGTGCCAGCAGCTTGGCGAGATGGGACACCGGGGAGCTGTTTTTT. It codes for CASSLARWDTGELFF.

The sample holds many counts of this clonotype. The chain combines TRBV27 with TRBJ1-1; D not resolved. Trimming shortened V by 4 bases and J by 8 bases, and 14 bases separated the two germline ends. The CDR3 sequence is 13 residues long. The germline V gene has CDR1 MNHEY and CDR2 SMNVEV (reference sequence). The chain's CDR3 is CASSSMGPGEAFF. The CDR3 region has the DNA TGTGCCAGCAGTTCTATGGGCCCGGGCGAAGCTTTCTTT.

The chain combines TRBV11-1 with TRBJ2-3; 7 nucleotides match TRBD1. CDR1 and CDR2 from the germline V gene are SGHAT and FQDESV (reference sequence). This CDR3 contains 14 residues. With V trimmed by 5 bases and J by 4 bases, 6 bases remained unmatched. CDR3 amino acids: CASSPQGSPDTQYF. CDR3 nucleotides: TGTGCCAGCAGCCCACAGGGGTCGCCAGATACGCAGTATTTT.

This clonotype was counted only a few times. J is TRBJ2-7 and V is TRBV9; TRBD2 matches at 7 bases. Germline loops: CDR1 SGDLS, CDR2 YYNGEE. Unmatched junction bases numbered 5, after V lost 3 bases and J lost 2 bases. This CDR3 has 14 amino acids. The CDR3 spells CASSGGGSAYEQYF. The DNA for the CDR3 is TGTGCCAGCAGCGGGGGAGGGAGTGCCTACGAGCAGTACTTC.

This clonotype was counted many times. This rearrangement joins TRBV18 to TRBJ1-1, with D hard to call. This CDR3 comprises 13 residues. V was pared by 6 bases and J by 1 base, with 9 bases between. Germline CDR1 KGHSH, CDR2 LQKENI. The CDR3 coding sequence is TGTGCCAGCTCGCCGCAGCAGAACACTGAAGCTTTCTTT. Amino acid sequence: CASSPQQNTEAFF.

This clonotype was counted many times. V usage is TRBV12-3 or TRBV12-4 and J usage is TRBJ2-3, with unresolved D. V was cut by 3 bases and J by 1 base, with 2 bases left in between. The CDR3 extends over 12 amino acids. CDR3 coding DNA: TGTGCCAGCAGTTTTGGCACAGATACGCAGTATTTT. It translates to CASSFGTDTQYF.

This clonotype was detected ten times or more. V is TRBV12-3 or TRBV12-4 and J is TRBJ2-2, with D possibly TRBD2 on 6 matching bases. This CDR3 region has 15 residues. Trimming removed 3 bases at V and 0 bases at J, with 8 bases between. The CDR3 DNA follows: TGTGCCAGCAGTTTTACGGGGGCGAACACCGGGGAGCTGTTTTTT. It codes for CASSFTGANTGELFF.

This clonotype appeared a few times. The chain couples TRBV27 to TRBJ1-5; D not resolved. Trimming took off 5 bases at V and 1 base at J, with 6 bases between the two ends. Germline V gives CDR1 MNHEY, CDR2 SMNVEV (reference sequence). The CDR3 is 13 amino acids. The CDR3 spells CASSRGSNQPQHF. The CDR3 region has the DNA TGTGCCAGCAGTCGTGGAAGCAATCAGCCCCAGCATTTT.

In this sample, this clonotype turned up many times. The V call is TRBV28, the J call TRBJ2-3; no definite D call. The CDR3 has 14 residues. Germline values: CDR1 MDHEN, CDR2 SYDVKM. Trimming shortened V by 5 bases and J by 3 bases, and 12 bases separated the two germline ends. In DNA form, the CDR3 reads TGTGCCAGCAGTCCCATTAAGGAGACAGATACGCAGTATTTT. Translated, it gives CASSPIKETDTQYF. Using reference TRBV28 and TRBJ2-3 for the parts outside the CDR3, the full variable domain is DVKVTQSSRYLVKRTGEKVFLECVQDMDHENMFWYRQDPGLGLRLIYFSYDVKMKEKGDIPEGYSVSREKKERFSLILESASTNQTSMYLCASSPIKETDTQYFGPGTRLTVL.

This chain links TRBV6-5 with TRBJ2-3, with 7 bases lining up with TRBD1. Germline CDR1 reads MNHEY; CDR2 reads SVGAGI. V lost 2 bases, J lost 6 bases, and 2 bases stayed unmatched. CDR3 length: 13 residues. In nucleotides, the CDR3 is TGTGCCAGCAGTTACAGGGGGCATGATACGCAGTATTTT. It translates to CASSYRGHDTQYF.

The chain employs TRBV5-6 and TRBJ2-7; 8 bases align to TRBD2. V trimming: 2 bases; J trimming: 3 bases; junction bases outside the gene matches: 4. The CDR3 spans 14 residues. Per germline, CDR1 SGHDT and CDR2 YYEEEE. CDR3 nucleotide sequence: TGTGCCAGCAGCTTCCCCAGCGGGAGCTACGAGCAGTACTTC. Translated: CASSFPSGSYEQYF.

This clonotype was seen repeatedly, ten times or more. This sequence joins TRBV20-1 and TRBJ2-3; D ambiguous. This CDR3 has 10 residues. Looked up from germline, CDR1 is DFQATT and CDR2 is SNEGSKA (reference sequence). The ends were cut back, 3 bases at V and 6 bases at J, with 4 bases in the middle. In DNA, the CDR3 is TGCAGTGCTAGTACCGATACGCAGTATTTT. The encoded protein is CSASTDTQYF.

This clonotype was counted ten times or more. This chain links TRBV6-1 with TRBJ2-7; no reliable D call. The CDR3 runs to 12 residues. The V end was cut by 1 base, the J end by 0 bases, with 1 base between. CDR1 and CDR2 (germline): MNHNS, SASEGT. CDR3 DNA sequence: TGTGCCAGCAGTGAAGTCTCCTACGAGCAGTACTTC. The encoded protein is CASSEVSYEQYF.

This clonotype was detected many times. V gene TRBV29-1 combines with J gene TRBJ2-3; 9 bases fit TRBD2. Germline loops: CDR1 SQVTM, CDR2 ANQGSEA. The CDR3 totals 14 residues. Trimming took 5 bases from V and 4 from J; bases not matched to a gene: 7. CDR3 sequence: CSVLIAGAADTQYF. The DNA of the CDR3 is TGCAGCGTTCTAATAGCGGGAGCGGCAGATACGCAGTATTTT.

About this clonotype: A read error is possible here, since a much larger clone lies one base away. The CDR3 loop is CASSEGGVTQPQHF. CDR3 bases: TGTGCCAGCAGTGAAGGAGGGGTGACCCAGCCCCAGCATTTT. V and J are TRBV12-3 or TRBV12-4 and TRBJ1-5, with D possibly matching TRBD1 (5 bases). V was pared by 5 bases and J by 7 bases, with 15 bases between. There are 14 residues in the CDR3.

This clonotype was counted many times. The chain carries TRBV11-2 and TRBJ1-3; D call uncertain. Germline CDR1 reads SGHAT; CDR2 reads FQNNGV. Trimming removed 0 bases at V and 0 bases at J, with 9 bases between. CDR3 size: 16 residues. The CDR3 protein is CASSLDQGFSGNTIYF. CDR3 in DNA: TGTGCCAGCAGCTTAGATCAAGGGTTCTCTGGAAACACCATATATTTT.

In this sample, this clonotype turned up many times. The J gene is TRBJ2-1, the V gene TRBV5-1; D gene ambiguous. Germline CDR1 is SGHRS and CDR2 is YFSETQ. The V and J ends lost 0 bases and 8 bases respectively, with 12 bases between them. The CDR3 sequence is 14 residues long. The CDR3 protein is CASSLAGPSHEQFF. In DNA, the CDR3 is TGCGCCAGCAGCTTGGCCGGGCCAAGCCATGAGCAGTTCTTC.

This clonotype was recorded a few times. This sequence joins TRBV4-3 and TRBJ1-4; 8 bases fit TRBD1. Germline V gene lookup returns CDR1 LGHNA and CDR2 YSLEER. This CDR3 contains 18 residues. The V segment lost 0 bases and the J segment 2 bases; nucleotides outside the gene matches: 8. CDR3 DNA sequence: TGCGCCAGCAGCCAAGAACTTACAGGGGGGCGGACTAATGAAAAACTGTTTTTT. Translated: CASSQELTGGRTNEKLFF.

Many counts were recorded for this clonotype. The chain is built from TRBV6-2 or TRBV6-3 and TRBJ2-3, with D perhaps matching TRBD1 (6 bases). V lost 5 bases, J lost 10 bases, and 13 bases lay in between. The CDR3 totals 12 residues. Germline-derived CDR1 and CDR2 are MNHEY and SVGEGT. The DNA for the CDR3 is TGTGCCAGCAGTAGCGGACAGAGTCCGCAGTATTTT. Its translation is CASSSGQSPQYF.